The 19 T cell receptor beta chains listed next were all sequenced from one sample in a study of T-cell reconstitution after alpha-beta-depleted transplantation in children. The TCRbeta library incorporated unique molecular identifiers. TCRdb independently ran MiXCR on the PCR reads; one entry per CDR3 protein. In the table there are about 76,000 distinct CDR3 sequences, roughly 14% of which are singletons. The specimen comprised PBMCs, mostly from graft donor cells, sampled 180 days after TCRalphabeta/CD19-depleted stem cell transplant. All receptors come from a male patient between 2 and 15 years old who had a stem cell transplant for acute lymphoblastic leukemia, so the T cells may come from the graft donor.

This clonotype was seen ten or more times. The chain has TRBV5-1 and TRBJ2-1, with D perhaps matching TRBD1 (6 bases). The CDR3 loop spans 14 amino acids. Trimming removed 1 base from V and 4 bases from J, with 9 bases in between. Germline values: CDR1 SGHRS, CDR2 YFSETQ. CDR3 region: CASSLRTEYNEQFF. The CDR3 nucleotides are TGCGCCAGCAGCTTGAGGACAGAGTACAATGAGCAGTTCTTC.

This clonotype showed up many times. CDR3 nucleotides: TGTGCCAGCAGCGGACGCGGGGACCCTAACTATGGCTACACCTTC. Its protein is CASSGRGDPNYGYTF. The chain couples TRBV6-5 to TRBJ1-2; D possibly corresponds to TRBD1 (5 bases). Germline CDR1 and CDR2: MNHEY and SVGAGI. This CDR3 comprises 15 residues. The germline V and J ends were trimmed by 6 bases and 0 bases, with 14 bases remaining between them.

This chain joins TRBV7-8 and TRBJ2-6; 10 positions match TRBD1. This CDR3 has 18 amino acids. Germline V gene data show CDR1 as SGHVS and CDR2 as FQNEAQ. With 5 bases clipped from V and 0 bases from J, the junction kept 7 bases outside the gene matches. The CDR3 nucleotides are TGTGCCAGCAGCCGGAGGGGACAGGGGAGCTCTGGGGCCAACGTCCTGACTTTC. Encoded protein: CASSRRGQGSSGANVLTF. The full variable domain, rest sourced from reference TRBV7-8 and TRBJ2-6, is GAGVSQSPRYKVAKRGQDVALRCDPISGHVSLFWYQQALGQGPEFLTYFQNEAQLDKSGLPSDRFFAERPEGSVSTLKIQRTQQEDSAVYLCASSRRGQGSSGANVLTFGAGSRLTVL.

This clonotype was counted many times. CDR3 bases: TGTGCCATCAGTGAGCTGGGGGGGAATCAGCCCCAGCATTTT. Its translation is CAISELGGNQPQHF. The chain employs TRBV10-3 and TRBJ1-5, with TRBD1 as a possible D gene (5 bases). This CDR3 contains 14 residues. Trimming took 2 bases from V and 4 from J, leaving 9 bases between them. CDR1 and CDR2 (germline): ENHRY, SYGVKD.

This clonotype was seen a handful of times. The rearrangement uses TRBV5-1 and TRBJ1-2, with TRBD1 identical over 7 bases. V lost 2 bases and J lost 4; bases outside the gene matches: 8. Per the germline V gene, CDR1 is SGHRS and CDR2 is YFSETQ. This CDR3 comprises 15 residues. The CDR3 DNA reads as TGCGCCAGCAGCTTCGTCGTAGGGGGCAGCTATGGCTACACCTTC. This encodes CASSFVVGGSYGYTF.

This clonotype was seen many times. This chain joins TRBV5-1 and TRBJ2-5; 7 nucleotides match TRBD1. CDR3 length equals 14 residues. J was trimmed by 1 base and V by 2 bases; bases with no gene match: 2. Germline assignment: CDR1 SGHRS and CDR2 YFSETQ. The CDR3 spells CASSFGTVQETQYF. CDR3 in DNA: TGCGCCAGCAGCTTCGGGACAGTCCAAGAGACCCAGTACTTC.

V usage is TRBV15 and J usage is TRBJ1-4, with a weak D call TRBD1 (6 bases). This CDR3 has 15 amino acids. In germline, CDR1 is LNHNV, CDR2 YYDKDF (reference sequence). The ends were cut back, 3 bases at V and 8 bases at J, with 16 bases in the middle. The DNA for the CDR3 is TGTGCCACCAGCAGGACCTCCGGGACACAGGAAAAACTGTTTTTT. The encoded protein is CATSRTSGTQEKLFF.

This sequence joins TRBV5-5 and TRBJ1-2; a possible D gene is TRBD1 (5 bases). CDR3 length: 14 residues. V lost 6 bases and J lost 3, with 15 bases in between. Germline CDR1 is SGHKS and CDR2 is YYEKEE (reference sequence). The CDR3 DNA sequence: TGTGCCAGCAACTCGGCCGGGGGGTACTATGGCTACACCTTC. It codes for CASNSAGGYYGYTF. The whole variable domain, remainder taken from reference TRBV5-5 and TRBJ1-2, is DAGVTQSPTHLIKTRGQQVTLRCSPISGHKSVSWYQQVLGQGPQFIFQYYEKEERGRGNFPDRFSARQFPNYSSELNVNALLLGDSALYLCASNSAGGYYGYTFGSGTRLTVV.

J is TRBJ1-5 and V is TRBV5-1; 7 positions agree with TRBD1. This CDR3 has 15 residues. V gave up 5 bases and J gave up 3 bases; unmatched junction bases: 8. CDR1 and CDR2 (germline): SGHRS, YFSETQ. CDR3 sequence: CASSLRGGDNQPQHF. The CDR3 nucleotides are TGCGCCAGCAGTCTGAGAGGGGGCGACAATCAGCCCCAGCATTTT.

The chain combines TRBV15 with TRBJ1-2; unclear D gene. CDR3 size: 13 residues. Trimming stripped 0 bases from V and 5 bases from J, with 7 bases between. Germline assignment: CDR1 LNHNV and CDR2 YYDKDF (reference sequence). The CDR3 loop is CATSREGKYGYTF. The CDR3, as DNA: TGTGCCACCAGCAGAGAAGGGAAGTATGGCTACACCTTC.

There are a few counts of this clonotype. V is TRBV12-3 or TRBV12-4 and J is TRBJ2-3, with 14 positions matching TRBD2. The CDR3 is made up of 16 amino acids. V trimming: 5 bases; J trimming: 3 bases; junction bases outside the gene matches: 4. This chain's CDR3 is CASSPGLAGVTDTQYF. DNA of the CDR3: TGTGCCAGCAGTCCGGGACTAGCGGGAGTGACAGATACGCAGTATTTT.

This clonotype was picked up many times. J is TRBJ2-7 and V is TRBV6-5, with 7 bases fitting TRBD2. Germline V gene lookup returns CDR1 MNHEY and CDR2 SVGAGI. V lost 4 bases and J lost 0; bases outside the gene matches: 3. The CDR3 runs to 14 residues. The CDR3 DNA reads as TGTGCCAGCAGTTCCGGCGGGGGCTCCTACGAGCAGTACTTC. Translating it yields CASSSGGGSYEQYF.

This chain connects TRBV9 to TRBJ1-1; D not resolved. The ends were cut back, 5 bases at V and 0 bases at J, with 8 bases in the middle. Germline loops: CDR1 SGDLS, CDR2 YYNGEE. This CDR3 has 13 amino acids. CDR3 sequence (DNA): TGTGCCAGCAGTTTAGTGGTGAACACTGAAGCTTTCTTT. Translating it yields CASSLVVNTEAFF.

The chain joins TRBV5-1 to TRBJ1-5; no definite D call. The CDR3 runs 18 residues. Germline V gene data show CDR1 as SGHRS and CDR2 as YFSETQ. V gave up 0 bases and J gave up 0 bases, with 16 bases separating them. The CDR3 bases are TGCGCCAGCAGCTTGGCCAGAAAAGTGATCCCTAGCAATCAGCCCCAGCATTTT. It encodes CASSLARKVIPSNQPQHF.

The CDR3 reads CASTGGGYEQYF. CDR3 bases: TGTGCCAGCACCGGGGGGGGCTACGAGCAGTACTTC. The J gene is TRBJ2-7, the V gene TRBV6-1; 8 nucleotides match TRBD2. This CDR3 has 12 amino acids. The germline CDR1 and CDR2 sequences are MNHNS and SASEGT. J lost 3 bases, V lost 7 bases, and 2 bases had no gene match.

This rearrangement joins TRBV7-9 to TRBJ1-1; possibly TRBD1 for D (5 bases). Trimming took off 6 bases at V and 5 bases at J, with 13 bases between the two ends. Per the germline V gene, CDR1 is SEHNR and CDR2 is FQNEAQ (reference sequence). This CDR3 has 13 amino acids. The CDR3 here is CASSSAGSTEAFF. The CDR3 DNA sequence: TGTGCCAGCAGTTCTGCAGGGAGTACTGAAGCTTTCTTT.

This clonotype appeared a few times. The chain joins TRBV6-5 to TRBJ1-4, with D hard to call. The CDR3 contains 15 residues. With 2 bases removed from V and 10 bases from J, the gap between germline ends came to 17 bases. Germline-derived CDR1 and CDR2 are MNHEY and SVGAGI. DNA for the CDR3: TGTGCCAGCAGTTACGGAGAACAGAGATCAGGAAAACTGTTTTTT. It is translated as CASSYGEQRSGKLFF.

V usage is TRBV4-1 and J usage is TRBJ2-1; D is perhaps TRBD2 (7 bases). Trimming took off 4 bases at V and 7 bases at J, with 23 bases between the two ends. The germline V gene encodes CDR1 MGHRA and CDR2 YSYEKL. This CDR3 has 17 residues. The CDR3 DNA reads as TGCGCCAGCAGCCCCCTAAGTGGGGGGGGCAGGAGGAATGAGCAGTTCTTC. As protein: CASSPLSGGGRRNEQFF.

The chain employs TRBV6-2 or TRBV6-3 and TRBJ2-7, with D possibly being TRBD1 (5 bases). The germline V gene has CDR1 MNHEY and CDR2 SVGEGT. The CDR3 contains 11 residues. V gave up 5 bases and J gave up 6 bases, with 8 bases separating them. CDR3 nucleotides: TGTGCCAGCAGTGAACAGGTCGAGCAGTACTTC. The encoded protein is CASSEQVEQYF.